This T cell receptor (beta chain) was identified in a study of identical twins. CDR1 MNHEY and CDR2 SMNVEV come from the germline V gene (reference sequence). The CDR3 runs to 16 residues. The V end lost 11 bases, the J end lost 3 bases, and 23 bases lay between the germline ends. Unique molecular identifiers were present on cDNA, and template switching added a universal primer site. TCRdb reprocessed the 5' RACE reads via MiXCR and lists one record per CDR3 protein. The table includes 280,000 or so distinct CDR3 sequences, approximately 8% detected once. Many counts were recorded for this clonotype. Among all donors, each was a healthy Caucasian. These same data were also listed under a study on yellow fever vaccine responses in identical twins.

The chain employs TRBV27 and TRBJ1-5; possibly TRBD1 for D (5 bases). What was sequenced was memory (CD45RO+) T cells sorted from blood. This TCR was recovered from a woman aged 18-29 years in good health. The CDR3 DNA reads TGTGCCGCCGTCTGGGCAGGGAATATCTTCAATCAGCCCCAGCATTTT. Protein sequence: CAAVWAGNIFNQPQHF.